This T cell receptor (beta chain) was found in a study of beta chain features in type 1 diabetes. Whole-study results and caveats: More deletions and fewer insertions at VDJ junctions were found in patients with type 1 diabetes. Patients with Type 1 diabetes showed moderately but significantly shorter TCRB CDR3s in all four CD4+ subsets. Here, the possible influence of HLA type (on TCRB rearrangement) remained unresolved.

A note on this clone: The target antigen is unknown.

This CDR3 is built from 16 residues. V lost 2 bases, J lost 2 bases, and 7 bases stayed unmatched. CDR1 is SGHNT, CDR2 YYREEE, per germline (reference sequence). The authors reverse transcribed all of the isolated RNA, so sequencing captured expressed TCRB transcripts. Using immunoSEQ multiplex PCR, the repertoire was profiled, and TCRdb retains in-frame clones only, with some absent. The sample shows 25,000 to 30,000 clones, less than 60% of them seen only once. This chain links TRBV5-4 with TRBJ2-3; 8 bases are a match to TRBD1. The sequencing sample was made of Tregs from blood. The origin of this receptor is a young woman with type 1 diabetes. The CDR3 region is CASSLSGTGYTDTQYF. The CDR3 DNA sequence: TGTGCCAGCAGCTTATCCGGGACAGGCTACACAGATACGCAGTATTTT.